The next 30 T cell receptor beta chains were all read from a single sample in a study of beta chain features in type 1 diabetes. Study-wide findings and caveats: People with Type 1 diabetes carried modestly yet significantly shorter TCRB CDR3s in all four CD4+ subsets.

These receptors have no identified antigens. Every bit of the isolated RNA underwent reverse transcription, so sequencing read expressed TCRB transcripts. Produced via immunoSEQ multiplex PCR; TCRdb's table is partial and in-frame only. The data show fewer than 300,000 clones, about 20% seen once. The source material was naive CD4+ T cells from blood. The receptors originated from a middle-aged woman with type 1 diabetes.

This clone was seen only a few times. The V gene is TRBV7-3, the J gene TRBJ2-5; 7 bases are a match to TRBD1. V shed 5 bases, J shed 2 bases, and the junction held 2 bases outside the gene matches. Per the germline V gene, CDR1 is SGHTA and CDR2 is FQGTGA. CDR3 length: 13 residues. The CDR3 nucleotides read TGTGCCAGCAGCCGGGACAGACAAGAGACCCAGTACTTC. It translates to CASSRDRQETQYF.

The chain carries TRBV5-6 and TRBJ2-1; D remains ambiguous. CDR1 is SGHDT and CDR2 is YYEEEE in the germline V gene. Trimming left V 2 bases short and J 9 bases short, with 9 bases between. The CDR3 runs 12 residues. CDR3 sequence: CASSLTAPEQFF. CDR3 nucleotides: TGTGCCAGCAGCTTAACTGCCCCTGAGCAGTTCTTC.

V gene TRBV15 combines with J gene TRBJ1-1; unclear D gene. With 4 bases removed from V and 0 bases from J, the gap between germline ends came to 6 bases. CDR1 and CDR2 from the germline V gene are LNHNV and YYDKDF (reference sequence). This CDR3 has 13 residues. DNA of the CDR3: TGTGCCACCAGCAAGACAATGAACACTGAAGCTTTCTTT. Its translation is CATSKTMNTEAFF.

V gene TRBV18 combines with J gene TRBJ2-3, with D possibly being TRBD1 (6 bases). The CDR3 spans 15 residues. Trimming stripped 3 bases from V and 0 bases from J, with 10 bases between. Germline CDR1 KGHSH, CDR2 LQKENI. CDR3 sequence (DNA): TGTGCCAGCTCACCTCCAGGGGATAGCACAGATACGCAGTATTTT. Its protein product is CASSPPGDSTDTQYF. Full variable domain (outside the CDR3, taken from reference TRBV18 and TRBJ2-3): NAGVMQNPRHLVRRRGQEARLRCSPMKGHSHVYWYRQLPEEGLKFMVYLQKENIIDESGMPKERFSAEFPKEGPSILRIQQVVRGDSAAYFCASSPPGDSTDTQYFGPGTRLTVL.

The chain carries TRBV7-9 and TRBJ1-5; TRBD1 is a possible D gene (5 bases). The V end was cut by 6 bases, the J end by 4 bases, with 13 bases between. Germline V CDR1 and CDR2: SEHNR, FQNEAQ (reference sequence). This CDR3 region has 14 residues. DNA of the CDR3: TGTGCCAGCAGTTCCCGACAGACGAATCAGCCCCAGCATTTT. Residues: CASSSRQTNQPQHF.

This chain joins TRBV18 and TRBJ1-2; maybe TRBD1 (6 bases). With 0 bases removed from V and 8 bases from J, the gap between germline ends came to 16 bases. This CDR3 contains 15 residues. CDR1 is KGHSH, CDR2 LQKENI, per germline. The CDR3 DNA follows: TGTGCCAGCTCACCACCGGGTCGGGGGGCAGAAGGCTACACCTTC. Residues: CASSPPGRGAEGYTF.

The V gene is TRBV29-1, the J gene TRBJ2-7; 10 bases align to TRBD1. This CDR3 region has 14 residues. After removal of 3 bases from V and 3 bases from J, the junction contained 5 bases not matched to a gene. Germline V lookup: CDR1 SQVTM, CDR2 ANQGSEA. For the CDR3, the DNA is TGCAGCGTTGACCAAAGGGACAGGGGCTACGAGCAGTACTTC. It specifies CSVDQRDRGYEQYF.

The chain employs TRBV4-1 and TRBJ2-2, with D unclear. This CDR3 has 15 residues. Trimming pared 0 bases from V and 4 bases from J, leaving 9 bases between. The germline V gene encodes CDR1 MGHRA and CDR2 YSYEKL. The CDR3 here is CASSQDGPITGELFF. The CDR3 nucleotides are TGCGCCAGCAGCCAAGATGGGCCTATCACCGGGGAGCTGTTTTTT.

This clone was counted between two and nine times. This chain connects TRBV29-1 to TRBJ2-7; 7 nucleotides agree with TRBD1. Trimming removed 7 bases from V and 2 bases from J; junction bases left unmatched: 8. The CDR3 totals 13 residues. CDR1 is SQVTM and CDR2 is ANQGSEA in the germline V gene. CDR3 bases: TGCAGCGCCGTGGGGACAGCCACCTACGAGCAGTACTTC. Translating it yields CSAVGTATYEQYF.

The CDR3 coding sequence is TGTGCCAGCAGCCCTAGGGGTACAGATACGCAGTATTTT. Its protein product is CASSPRGTDTQYF. This chain uses TRBV7-3 with TRBJ2-3; tentative D call: TRBD1 (5 bases). The germline gives CDR1 SGHTA, CDR2 FQGTGA. V was trimmed by 5 bases and J by 3 bases, leaving 9 bases between them. This CDR3 is built from 13 residues.

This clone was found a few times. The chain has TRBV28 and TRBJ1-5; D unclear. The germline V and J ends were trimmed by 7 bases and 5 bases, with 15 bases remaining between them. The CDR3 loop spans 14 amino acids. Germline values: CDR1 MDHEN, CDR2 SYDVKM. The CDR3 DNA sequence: TGTGCCAGCAAGGATAGGCCAGGTCATCAGCCCCAGCATTTT. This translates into CASKDRPGHQPQHF.

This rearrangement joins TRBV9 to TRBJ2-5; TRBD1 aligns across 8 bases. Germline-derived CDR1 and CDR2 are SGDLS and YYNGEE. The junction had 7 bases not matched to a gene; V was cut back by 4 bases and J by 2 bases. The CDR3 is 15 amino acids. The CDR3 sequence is CASSSRQGWQETQYF. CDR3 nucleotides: TGTGCCAGCAGCTCACGACAGGGGTGGCAAGAGACCCAGTACTTC.

CDR3 in DNA: TGTGCCAGCAGCGGACAGGGGCGCGGTCAGCCCCAGCATTTT. Residues: CASSGQGRGQPQHF. This sequence joins TRBV9 and TRBJ1-5; TRBD1 agrees at 8 bases. V trimming: 3 bases; J trimming: 6 bases; junction bases outside the gene matches: 5. There are 14 residues in the CDR3. Germline V gene lookup returns CDR1 SGDLS and CDR2 YYNGEE.

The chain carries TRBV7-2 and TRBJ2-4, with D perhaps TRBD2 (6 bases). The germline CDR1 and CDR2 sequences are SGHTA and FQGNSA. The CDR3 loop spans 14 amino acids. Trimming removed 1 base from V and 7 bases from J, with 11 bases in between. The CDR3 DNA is TGTGCCAGCAGCTTAGACTGGAGGGCGAACATTCAGTACTTC. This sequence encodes CASSLDWRANIQYF.

This chain's CDR3 is CAAAGGPVNEQFF. The CDR3, as DNA: TGTGCCGCGGCGGGAGGGCCGGTAAATGAGCAGTTCTTC. The chain combines TRBV28 with TRBJ2-1, with TRBD2 identical over 9 bases. This CDR3 is built from 13 residues. The germline V gene has CDR1 MDHEN and CDR2 SYDVKM. V shed 11 bases and J 7 bases; nucleotides not matched to a gene: 9.

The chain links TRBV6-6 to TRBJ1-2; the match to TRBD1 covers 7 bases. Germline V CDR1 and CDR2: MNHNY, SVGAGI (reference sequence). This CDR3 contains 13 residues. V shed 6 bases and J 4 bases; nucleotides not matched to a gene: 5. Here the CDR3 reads CASRTGNVYGYTF. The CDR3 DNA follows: TGTGCCAGCAGGACAGGGAATGTCTATGGCTACACCTTC.

This chain's CDR3 is CSGDKYLNTEAFF. The CDR3 nucleotides are TGCAGCGGGGACAAATACCTTAACACTGAAGCTTTCTTT. This chain connects TRBV29-1 to TRBJ1-1, with D perhaps matching TRBD1 (6 bases). The V gene lost 7 bases and the J gene lost 2 bases, with 14 bases spanning the gap. This CDR3 has 13 residues. Germline V gives CDR1 SQVTM, CDR2 ANQGSEA.

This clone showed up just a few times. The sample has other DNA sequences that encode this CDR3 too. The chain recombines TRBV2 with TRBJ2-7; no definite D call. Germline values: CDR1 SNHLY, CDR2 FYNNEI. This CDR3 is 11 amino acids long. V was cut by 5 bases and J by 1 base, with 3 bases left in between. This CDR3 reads CASSSSYEQYF. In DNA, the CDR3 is TGTGCCAGCAGTTCTTCCTACGAGCAGTACTTC.

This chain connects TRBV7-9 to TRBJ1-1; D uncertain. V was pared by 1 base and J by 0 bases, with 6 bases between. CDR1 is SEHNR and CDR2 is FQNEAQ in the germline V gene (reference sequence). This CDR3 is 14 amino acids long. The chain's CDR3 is CASSLGHLNTEAFF. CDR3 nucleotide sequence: TGTGCCAGCAGCTTAGGGCACCTGAACACTGAAGCTTTCTTT.

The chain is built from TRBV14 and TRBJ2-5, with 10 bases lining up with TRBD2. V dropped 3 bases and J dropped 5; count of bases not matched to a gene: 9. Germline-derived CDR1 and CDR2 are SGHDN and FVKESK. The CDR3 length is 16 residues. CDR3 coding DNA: TGTGCCAGCAGCCACCATACTAGCGGGGACCGGGAGACCCAGTACTTC. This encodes CASSHHTSGDRETQYF. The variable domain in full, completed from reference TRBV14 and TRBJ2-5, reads EAGVTQFPSHSVIEKGQTVTLRCDPISGHDNLYWYRRVMGKEIKFLLHFVKESKQDESGMPNNRFLAERTGGTYSTLKVQPAELEDSGVYFCASSHHTSGDRETQYFGPGTRLLVL.

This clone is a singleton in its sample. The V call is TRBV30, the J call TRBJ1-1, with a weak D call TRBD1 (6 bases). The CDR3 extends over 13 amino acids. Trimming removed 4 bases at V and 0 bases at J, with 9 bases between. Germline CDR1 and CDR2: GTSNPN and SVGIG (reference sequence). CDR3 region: CAWNRVLNTEAFF. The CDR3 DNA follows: TGTGCCTGGAACAGGGTACTGAACACTGAAGCTTTCTTT. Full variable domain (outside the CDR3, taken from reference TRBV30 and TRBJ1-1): SQTIHQWPATLVQPVGSPLSLECTVEGTSNPNLYWYRQAAGRGLQLLFYSVGIGQISSEVPQNLSASRPQDRQFILSSKKLLLSDSGFYLCAWNRVLNTEAFFGQGTRLTVV.

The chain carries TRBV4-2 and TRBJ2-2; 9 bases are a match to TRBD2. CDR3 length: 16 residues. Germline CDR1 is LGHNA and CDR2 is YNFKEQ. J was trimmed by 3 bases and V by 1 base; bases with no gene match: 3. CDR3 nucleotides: TGTGCCAGCAGCCAAGCGAGCGGGGGGCACACCGGGGAGCTGTTTTTT. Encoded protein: CASSQASGGHTGELFF.

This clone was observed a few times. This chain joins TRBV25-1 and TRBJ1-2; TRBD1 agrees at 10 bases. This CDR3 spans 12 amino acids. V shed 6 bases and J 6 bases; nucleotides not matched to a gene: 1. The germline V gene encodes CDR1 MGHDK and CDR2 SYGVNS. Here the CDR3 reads CASRGTGDGYTF. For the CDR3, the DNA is TGTGCCAGCAGGGGGACAGGGGATGGCTACACCTTC.

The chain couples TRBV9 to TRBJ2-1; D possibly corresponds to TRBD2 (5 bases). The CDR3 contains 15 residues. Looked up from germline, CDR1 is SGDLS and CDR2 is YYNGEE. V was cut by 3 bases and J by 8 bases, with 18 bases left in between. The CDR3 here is CASSAFPGKTDEQFF. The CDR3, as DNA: TGTGCCAGCAGCGCCTTCCCCGGGAAAACAGATGAGCAGTTCTTC.

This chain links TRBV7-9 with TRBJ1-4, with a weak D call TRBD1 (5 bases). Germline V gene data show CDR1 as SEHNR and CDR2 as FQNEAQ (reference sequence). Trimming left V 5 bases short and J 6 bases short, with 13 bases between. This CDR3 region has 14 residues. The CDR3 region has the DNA TGTGCCAGCAGCCCCGGGACTGCTGATGAAAAACTGTTTTTT. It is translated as CASSPGTADEKLFF.

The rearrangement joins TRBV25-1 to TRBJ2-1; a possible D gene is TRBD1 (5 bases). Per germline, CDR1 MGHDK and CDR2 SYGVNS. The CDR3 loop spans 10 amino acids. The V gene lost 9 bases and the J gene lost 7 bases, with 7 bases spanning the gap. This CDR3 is CASKGNEQFF. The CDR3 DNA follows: TGTGCCAGTAAGGGGAATGAGCAGTTCTTC.

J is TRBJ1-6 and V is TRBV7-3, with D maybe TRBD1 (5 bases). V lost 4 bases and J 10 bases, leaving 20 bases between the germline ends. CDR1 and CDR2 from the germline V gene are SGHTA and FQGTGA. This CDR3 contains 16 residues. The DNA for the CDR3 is TGTGCCAGCAGCTCCACCCCCCCAGGGCCGAGCTCACCCCTCCACTTT. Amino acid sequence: CASSSTPPGPSSPLHF.

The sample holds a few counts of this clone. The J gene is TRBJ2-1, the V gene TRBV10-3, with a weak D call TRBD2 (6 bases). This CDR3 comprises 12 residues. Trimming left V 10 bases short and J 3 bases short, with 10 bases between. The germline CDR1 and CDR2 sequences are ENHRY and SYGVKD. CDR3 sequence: CATHSGYNEQFF. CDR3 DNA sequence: TGTGCCACTCATAGCGGCTACAATGAGCAGTTCTTC.

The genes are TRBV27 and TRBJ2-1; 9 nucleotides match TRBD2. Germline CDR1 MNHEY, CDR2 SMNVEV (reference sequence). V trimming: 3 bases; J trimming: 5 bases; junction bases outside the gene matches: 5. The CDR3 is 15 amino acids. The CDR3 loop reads CASSFLTSGDNEQFF. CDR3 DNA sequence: TGTGCCAGCAGTTTCTTGACTAGCGGTGACAATGAGCAGTTCTTC.

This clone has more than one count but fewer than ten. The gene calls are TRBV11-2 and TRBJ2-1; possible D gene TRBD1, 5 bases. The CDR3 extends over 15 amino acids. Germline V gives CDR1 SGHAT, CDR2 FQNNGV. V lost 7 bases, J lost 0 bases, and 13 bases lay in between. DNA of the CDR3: TGTGCCAGCACCGCACAGGTCAGCTCCTACAATGAGCAGTTCTTC. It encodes CASTAQVSSYNEQFF. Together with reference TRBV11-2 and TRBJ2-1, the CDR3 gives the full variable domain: EAGVAQSPRYKIIEKRQSVAFWCNPISGHATLYWYQQILGQGPKLLIQFQNNGVVDDSQLPKDRFSAERLKGVDSTLKIQPAKLEDSAVYLCASTAQVSSYNEQFFGPGTRLTVL.